This T cell receptor (beta chain) came from a study of shared clonotypes between healthy human individuals. General study points: Sorted-subset sequencing, rarefaction showed, was incomplete despite large depth.

Sequencing was at deep level. Genomic DNA per cell subset filled all wells of several immunoSEQ plates. Using immunoSEQ multiplex PCR, the repertoire was profiled, and TCRdb retains in-frame clones only, with some absent. The top ten clones hold 0.11% of a sample with 550,000 to 650,000 clones, roughly 95% of them seen once. Turning to this clone: Its target is not known.

Terminally differentiated effector memory CD45RA+ cells were excluded by CCR7 positive selection of CD45RO-negative cells. CDR3 length equals 15 residues. V lost 4 bases to trimming and J lost 4 bases; unmatched junction nucleotides: 7. The germline gives CDR1 MGHRA, CDR2 YSYEKL. This TCR was sampled from a woman younger than 45 in good health. Sequenced sample: naive CD8+ T cells sorted from blood. This rearrangement joins TRBV4-1 to TRBJ2-1, with TRBD2 identical over 7 bases. Written as DNA, the CDR3 is TGCGCCAGCAGCCCGAGGGGAGGGAATTACAATGAGCAGTTCTTC. It yields the protein CASSPRGGNYNEQFF.